This T cell receptor (beta chain) derives from a study of shared clonotypes between healthy human individuals (dated by TCRdb to 2018 to 2020). Background on the whole study: A few men and two women, aged 18 to 49 years, made up the cohort. For each donor, CD4 naive and CD4 memory were each run on three plates, CD8 naive on two plates, and CD8 memory on one plate. To estimate repertoire size and how much clonotypes are shared between individuals, the study performed deep sequencing of blood TCR repertoires from a few healthy adults. Libraries were prepared and TCR repertoires were sequenced by different laboratories using diverse techniques, in order to increase sequencing depth and limit assay-specific biases. Leukapheresis yielded between about 0.94 and 8.9 billion PBMCs per donor.

Of note for this clone: It has no known antigen specificity. Base qualities were left out, and no much larger clone turns up one base away.

Results and caveats for the whole study, not just this receptor: When several donors were compared, the shared fraction of clonotypes was about 5.2% for naive CD4, 3.5% for naive CD8, 2% to 2.5% for memory CD4, and under 0.5% for memory CD8. Sampling was restricted to blood, and TCR repertoires in tissues likely differ from the TCR repertoires found in blood. Compared with non-shared clonotypes, the clonotypes found in all four sorted-subset donors had higher generation probabilities. Because the study included a small number of donors, the genetic and exposure-history diversity represented was limited. Estimated clonotype richness was generally larger for naive than for memory subsets. Even with the large sequencing depth, rarefaction of the sorted-subset datasets indicated that sequencing was incomplete. Pairwise subsampling indicated that sequencing depth was expected to affect the degree of clonotype sharing among donors.

CD8 naive samples were CD45RO-negative cells positively selected for CCR7, giving a CD45RA+CCR7+ population that excluded TemRA cells. The donors were healthy, HIV-negative adults who had no recently reported acute infections or vaccinations. Every donor was a Caucasian adult residing in Nashville, Tennessee, USA. Blood was collected by leukapheresis, and PBMCs were isolated by Ficoll-Histopaque density gradient centrifugation and then cryopreserved in liquid nitrogen vapor phase. Analytical flow cytometry was used to check the purity and quantity of each magnetically sorted T cell population. Genomic DNA was isolated from every sorted fraction and measured by UV absorbance on a Nanodrop 2000c. TCR CDR3 regions were amplified from genomic DNA by multiplex PCR using the deep immunoSEQ assay. Extracted genomic DNA from each cell subset was distributed evenly across all wells of several immunoSEQ 96-well plates, and each plate was treated as a replicate. Each replicate PCR for sorted subsets received approximately 200 ng genomic DNA, equal to about 30,000 T cell genomes. The purified libraries were quantified using a Qubit 3.0 fluorometer, sized with a Bioanalyzer 2100, and then quantified again using the KAPA Library Quantification kit. A separate single-read 150-cycle Illumina NextSeq 550 flow cell was used to sequence each immunoSEQ 96-well plate. In the source study's methods: Because the immunoSEQ output included only junctional sequences and no quality scores, the filtering could not be the same as the filtering used for full-length reads. To assign V/J genes and CDR3, sequences were annotated against IMGT germline references using PyIR, a Python wrapper for IgBLAST v1.9. Reads were removed for weak V/J assignments (E-value above 1e-6), missing CDR3, stop codons, out-of-frame junctions, or ambiguous translated residues. V3J clonotypes were defined as sequences sharing an identical inferred V gene, J gene, and CDR3 amino acid sequence. The percentage overlap between two repertoires was calculated by dividing the number of shared unique clonotypes by the size of the smaller repertoire. RTK rarefaction, the Chao1 estimator, and Recon v2.1 estimates of unobserved clonotypes were used to assess repertoire richness. OLGA was used to compute generation probabilities for all TCRbeta clonotypes that the gDNA method yielded from several donors. The table comes from immuneACCESS by way of TCRdb, which keeps in-frame sequences with V and J called. Part of the clones is missing from these tables; in studies checked, under half for an unresolved V gene and the rest for unknown reasons. V, J and clone size derive from that table, while D and trimming were established from the DNA sequence. The sample records approximately 720,000 clones, 90% to 95% of which are singletons. The ten largest clones take up approximately 24% of the sample.

This TCR was sampled from a man aged 25 to 45 in good health. Sequenced sample: naive CD8+ T cells sorted from blood. In the paper's terms, the cell subset or site label means: CD45RA+CCR7+.

The sequenced DNA is TGCGCCAGCAGCCAAGAAGATGGGGAGACCTACGAGCAGTACTTC. Translated, it gives CASSQEDGETYEQYF. The chain is made from TRBV4-3 and TRBJ2-7; the D gene is possibly TRBD2, with 5 bases matching. Including cysteine and phenylalanine, the CDR3 has 15 amino acids. This entry keeps only the CDR3 DNA: 45 bases, framed from base 1. The V end loses 0 bases and the J end loses 2 bases, and a stretch of 11 bases separates them. CDR1 LGHNA and CDR2 YSLEER were looked up in the germline V gene.